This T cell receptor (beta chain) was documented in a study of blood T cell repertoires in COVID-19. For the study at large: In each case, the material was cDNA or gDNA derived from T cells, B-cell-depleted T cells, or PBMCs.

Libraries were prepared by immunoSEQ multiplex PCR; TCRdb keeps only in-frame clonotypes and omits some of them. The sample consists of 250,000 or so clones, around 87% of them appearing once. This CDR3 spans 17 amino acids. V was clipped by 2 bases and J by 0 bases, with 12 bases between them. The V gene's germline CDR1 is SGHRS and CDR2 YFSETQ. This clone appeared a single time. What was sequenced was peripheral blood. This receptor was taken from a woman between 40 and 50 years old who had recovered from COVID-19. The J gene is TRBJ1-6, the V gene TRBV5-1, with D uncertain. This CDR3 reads CASSLLERSSYNSPLHF. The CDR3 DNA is TGCGCCAGCAGCTTATTAGAAAGGAGCTCCTATAATTCACCCCTCCACTTT.